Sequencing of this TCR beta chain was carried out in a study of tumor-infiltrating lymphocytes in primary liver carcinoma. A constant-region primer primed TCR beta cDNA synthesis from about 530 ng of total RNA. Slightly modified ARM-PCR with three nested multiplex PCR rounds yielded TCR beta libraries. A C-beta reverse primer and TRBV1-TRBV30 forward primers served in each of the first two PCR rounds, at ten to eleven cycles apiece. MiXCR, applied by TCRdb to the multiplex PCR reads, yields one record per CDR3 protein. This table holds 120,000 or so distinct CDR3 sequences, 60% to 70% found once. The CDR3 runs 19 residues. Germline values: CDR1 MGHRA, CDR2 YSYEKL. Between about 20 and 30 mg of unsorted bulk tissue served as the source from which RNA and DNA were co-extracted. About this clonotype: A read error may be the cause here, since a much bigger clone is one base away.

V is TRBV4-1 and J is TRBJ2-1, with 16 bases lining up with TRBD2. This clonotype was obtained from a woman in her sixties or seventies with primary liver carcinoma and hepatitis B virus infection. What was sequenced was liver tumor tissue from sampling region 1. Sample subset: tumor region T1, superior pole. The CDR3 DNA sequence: TGCGCCAGCAGCCAAGGGGGGACTAGCGGGAGGGCGGAGTACAATAAGCAGTTCTTC. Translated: CASSQGGTSGRAEYNKQFF.